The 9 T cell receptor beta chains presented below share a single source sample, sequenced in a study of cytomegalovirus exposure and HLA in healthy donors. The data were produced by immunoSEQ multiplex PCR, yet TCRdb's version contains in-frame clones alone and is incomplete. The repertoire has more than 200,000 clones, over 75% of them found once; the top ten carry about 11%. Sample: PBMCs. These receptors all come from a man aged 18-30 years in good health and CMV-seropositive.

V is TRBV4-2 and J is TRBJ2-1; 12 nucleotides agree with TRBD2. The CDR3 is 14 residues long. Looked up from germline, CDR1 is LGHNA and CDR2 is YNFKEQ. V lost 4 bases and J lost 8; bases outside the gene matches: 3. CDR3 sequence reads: CASSPTSGSDEQFF. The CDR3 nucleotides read TGTGCCAGCAGCCCGACTAGCGGGAGCGATGAGCAGTTCTTC.

For the CDR3, the DNA is TGTGCCAGCAGCCCCATCGCCGCGGCACATACGCAGTATTTT. This sequence encodes CASSPIAAAHTQYF. This sequence joins TRBV11-2 and TRBJ2-3, with D unclear. Germline assignment: CDR1 SGHAT and CDR2 FQNNGV. The CDR3 spans 14 residues. The V end lost 5 bases, the J end lost 7 bases, and 16 bases lay between the germline ends.

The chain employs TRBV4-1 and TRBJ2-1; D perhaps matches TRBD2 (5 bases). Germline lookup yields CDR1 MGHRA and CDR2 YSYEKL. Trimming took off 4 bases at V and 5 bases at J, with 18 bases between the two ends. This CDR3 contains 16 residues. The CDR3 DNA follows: TGCGCCAGCAGCCCCACGGGAAAGGGTATCCACAATGAGCAGTTCTTC. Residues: CASSPTGKGIHNEQFF.

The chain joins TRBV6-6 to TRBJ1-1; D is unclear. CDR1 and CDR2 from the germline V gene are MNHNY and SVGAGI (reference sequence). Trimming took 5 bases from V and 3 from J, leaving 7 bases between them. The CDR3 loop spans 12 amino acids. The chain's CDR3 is CASSDRYTEAFF. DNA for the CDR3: TGTGCCAGCAGTGACCGTTACACTGAAGCTTTCTTT.

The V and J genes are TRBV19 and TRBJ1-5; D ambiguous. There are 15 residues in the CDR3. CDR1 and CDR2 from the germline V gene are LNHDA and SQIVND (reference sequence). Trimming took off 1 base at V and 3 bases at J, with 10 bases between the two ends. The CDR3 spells CASSIGSAVNQPQHF. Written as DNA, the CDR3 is TGTGCCAGTAGTATAGGTTCGGCGGTCAATCAGCCCCAGCATTTT. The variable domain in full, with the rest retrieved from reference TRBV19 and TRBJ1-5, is DGGITQSPKYLFRKEGQNVTLSCEQNLNHDAMYWYRQDPGQGLRLIYYSQIVNDFQKGDIAEGYSVSREKKESFPLTVTSAQKNPTAFYLCASSIGSAVNQPQHFGDGTRLSIL.

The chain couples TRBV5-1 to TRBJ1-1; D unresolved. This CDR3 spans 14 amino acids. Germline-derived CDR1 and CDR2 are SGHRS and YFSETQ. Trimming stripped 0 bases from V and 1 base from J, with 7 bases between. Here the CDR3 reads CASSLGAGNTEAFF. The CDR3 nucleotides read TGCGCCAGCAGCTTGGGGGCCGGGAACACTGAAGCTTTCTTT.

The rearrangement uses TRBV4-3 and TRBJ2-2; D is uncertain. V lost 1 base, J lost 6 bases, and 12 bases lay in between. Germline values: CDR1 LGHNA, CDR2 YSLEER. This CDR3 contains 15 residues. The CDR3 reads CASSQVLGGAGELFF. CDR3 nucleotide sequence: TGCGCCAGCAGCCAAGTACTTGGTGGGGCCGGGGAGCTGTTTTTT.

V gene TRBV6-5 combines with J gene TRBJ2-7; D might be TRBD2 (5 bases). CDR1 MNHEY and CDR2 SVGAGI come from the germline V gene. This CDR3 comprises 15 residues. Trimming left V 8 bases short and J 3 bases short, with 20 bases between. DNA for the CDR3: TGTGCCAGCGCGCAAAAGAGGGAGAATATCTACGAGCAGTACTTC. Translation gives CASAQKRENIYEQYF.

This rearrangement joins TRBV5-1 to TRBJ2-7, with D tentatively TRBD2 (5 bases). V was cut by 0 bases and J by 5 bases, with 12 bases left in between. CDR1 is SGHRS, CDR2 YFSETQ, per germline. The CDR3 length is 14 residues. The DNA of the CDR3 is TGCGCCAGCAGCTTGGGAGGGAATGGCGACGAGCAGTACTTC. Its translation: CASSLGGNGDEQYF.